The rows below give T cell receptor beta chains drawn from one sample of a study of T cells expressing NK-cell markers. From its re-call of the 5' RACE reads, TCRdb lists each CDR3 protein once, without DNA. The table counts 500,000 to 700,000 distinct CDR3 sequences; about 3.6% lies in the top ten. The specimen sequenced was blood T cells: a sorted CD56 or NKG2C T cell subset, CD4+ or CD8+ T cells, or bulk PBMC T cells (not recorded which). These receptors originate from a man aged 18 to 29 in good health. Both conserved end residues are part of each CDR3.

V gene: TRBV24-1; J gene: TRBJ2-1; CDR3 protein: CATSDTGTRVLDEQFF
V gene: TRBV7-2; J gene: TRBJ1-1; CDR3 protein: CASRAMGGMNTEAFF
V gene: TRBV9; J gene: TRBJ2-2; CDR3 protein: CASSAPGRSNTGELFF
V gene: TRBV7-9; J gene: TRBJ1-1; CDR3 protein: CASSPRGGRYTEAFF
V gene: TRBV29-1; J gene: TRBJ2-7; CDR3 protein: CSVEVTPGQGGYEQYF
V gene: TRBV5-1; J gene: TRBJ1-5; CDR3 protein: CASRGTGINQPQHF
V gene: TRBV24-1; J gene: TRBJ2-3; CDR3 protein: CATSDLTSGSLWGTDTQYF
V gene: TRBV5-1; J gene: TRBJ2-2; CDR3 protein: CASRDSGTNTGELFF
V gene: TRBV7-7; J gene: TRBJ2-3; CDR3 protein: CASSLALANTQYF
V gene: TRBV7-3; J gene: TRBJ2-7; CDR3 protein: CASSHGTGNEQYF
V gene: TRBV12-3/TRBV12-4; J gene: TRBJ2-1; CDR3 protein: CATTLGGLANEQFF
V gene: TRBV7-9; J gene: TRBJ2-1; CDR3 protein: CASSHTRSREQFF
V gene: TRBV24-1; J gene: TRBJ2-2; CDR3 protein: CATSSGLSPDTNTGELFF